This T cell receptor beta chain was sequenced during a study of blood T cells in healthy people across ages. Study-wide points: CMV status of donors was unknown, possibly confounding expanded clonotype changes.

The V end lost 4 bases, the J end lost 7 bases, and 17 bases lay between the germline ends. Germline V gives CDR1 SGHDT, CDR2 YYEEEE. The CDR3 extends over 14 amino acids. On this clonotype itself: Antigen unknown.

A second PCR, run for about 6 to 11 cycles, used a sample-barcoded 5' primer plus a J-beta primer mix. Each sample yielded at least 2.5 million CDR3-containing paired-end reads. TCRdb ran MiXCR on the 5' RACE reads and lists one entry per CDR3 protein. This table holds roughly 800,000 distinct CDR3 sequences, 55% to 70% found once. The chain links TRBV5-6 to TRBJ1-1; TRBD1 might be the D (5 bases). The sequenced sample consisted of blood. The receptor was derived from a man aged 25-45 years in good health. CDR3 sequence: CASSLFGGDGEAFF. The CDR3 DNA follows: TGTGCCAGCAGCCTCTTTGGGGGGGACGGTGAAGCTTTCTTT.